This T cell receptor beta chain was documented in a study of shared clonotypes between healthy human individuals. This CDR3 comprises 14 residues. Germline V gene data show CDR1 as KGHSH and CDR2 as LQKENI. With 1 base clipped from V and 6 bases from J, the junction kept 5 bases outside the gene matches. Generated by immunoSEQ multiplex PCR, the TCRdb table keeps only in-frame clones and is missing some. The sample holds under 200,000 clones, 80% to 95% seen once. This receptor was identified in a woman aged 30 to 39 in good health. The chain combines TRBV18 with TRBJ1-2, with TRBD1 identical over 7 bases. Sequencing input: naive CD4+ T cells sorted from blood. Subset in this sample: CD45RA+ positively selected. CDR3 loop: CASSPRHRGDGYTF. The CDR3 DNA follows: TGTGCCAGCTCACCACGACACAGGGGAGATGGCTACACCTTC.